This entry concerns a single T cell receptor (beta chain). This clone was detected only a few times. What this receptor recognizes is not known. It has no much larger one-base neighbor in the sample; base qualities were not kept. Receptor amplification or capture employed the immunoSEQ multiplex PCR assay. A mixture of 60 forward primers for TCR Vbeta segments and 13 reverse primers for TCR Jbeta segments was used in the multiplex PCR. The CDR3 region of rearranged TCR beta genes was amplified from genomic DNA with a multiplex PCR assay. The Illumina HiSeq System was used to sequence the amplified TCR beta libraries as 87-base-pair reads. In the source study's methods: Across the 500 to 750 repertoires, a later analysis counted around 80 million unique TCR beta chains, around 11 million of which were shared by at least two donors. To remove PCR and sequencing errors, raw reads were error-corrected and collapsed into unique sequences using a nearest-neighbor algorithm that merged closely related sequences. To assign V, D and J gene segments, CDR3 sequences were aligned to IMGT reference sequences. For a sequence to be retained, a match of at least six nucleotides was required to both a V gene segment and a J gene segment. A rearrangement was called productive if the CDR3 had no stop codons and remained in frame with V and J, and every other rearrangement was called non-productive. CDR3 was defined by IMGT convention, running from the second conserved V-encoded cysteine to the conserved J-encoded phenylalanine. In an earlier analysis of around 570 of the donors, sequences lacking an unambiguous match to a single V gene segment were excluded. An earlier analysis of a few hundred of the donors called V segments functional above 56.7% productive rearrangements and segregating when the between-donor standard deviation exceeded 5%. A statistical classification framework was built for diagnosing cytomegalovirus status from the catalog of TCR beta chain sequences. A later analysis assigned V and J genes by comparing TCR nucleotide sequences with IMGT/GENE-DB human TR gene sequences. A later analysis assigned CDR3 sequences and most-parsimonious VDJ recombination scenarios with the TCRdist pipeline. In a later analysis, every TCR beta chain was defined by the combination of its CDR3 amino acid sequence and its V-gene family, and reads without a unique V-gene family were dropped. To address suspected cross-contamination and a sequencing artifact, a later analysis removed 592 highly shared, low-generation-probability nucleotide sequences. For each public chain, a later analysis derived a clonal expansion index from normalized ranks of inferred template counts within each repertoire. A later analysis computed generation probabilities with a VDJ recombination model fitted to out-of-frame rearrangements, and checked the results against IGoR. In a later analysis, TCR-TCR, TCR-HLA and TCR-CMV co-occurrence was scored with hypergeometric tests, and a repertoire-size bias correction was applied to TCR pairs. A later analysis estimated false discovery rates by permuting HLA or CMV assignments 20 times. In a later analysis, co-occurring TCRs were grouped using DBSCAN, and TCRdist sequence similarity was added for clustering within HLA-allele-positive subsets. Co-occurrence clustering excluded repertoires with fewer than 30,000 or more than 120,000 public chains, plus five with anomalous nucleotide sharing. TCRdb took this table from immuneACCESS and kept in-frame rearrangements with V and J called. Such tables lack part of the clones; where checked against another copy, unresolved V genes explain under half of the gap, and the rest is unexplained. D and trimming come from the DNA, and the V and J calls and clone size come from that table. This sample is represented by some 150,000 clones; roughly 68% of them were singletons. The biggest ten clones account for 3.5% to 5% of the sample.

The cohort was made up of approximately 670 healthy bone marrow donors. At the time of sampling, all cohort members were nominally healthy, though unrecorded immune exposures were likely present. The donor was CMV seronegative and belonged to the group of 352 seronegative cohort members. Every donor gave a peripheral blood sample, and the peripheral blood mononuclear cells from that sample were used for TCR beta sequencing. The Qiagen DNeasy Blood Extraction Kit was used to extract genomic DNA from the blood cell samples. This sample stems from a study of cytomegalovirus exposure and HLA in healthy donors (dated by TCRdb to 2016 to 2017). Regarding the study in general: In an earlier analysis of approximately 500 of the donors, approximately 300 Gb of sequence data and 100 million or so unique TCR beta sequences from about 190 million T cells were reported. Donor age, sex, ethnicity and CMV serostatus were compiled alongside the repertoire data. The study used immunosequencing to profile the T cell repertoires of hundreds of subjects and linked those repertoires to cytomegalovirus serostatus. Rather than using new phenotypic data, the later analysis identified candidate immune exposures from TCR beta sequences and from how often those sequences occurred across donors. Because of strong linkage in the cohort, 4 to 6 DR-DQ haplotypes were treated as single units for association and clustering. The genetic ancestry cluster associated with self-reported Caucasian donors included 80% to 90% of the 350 to 500 genotyped donors. All discovery cohort repertoires had been generated on a single sequencing platform. To predict cytomegalovirus infection status, the study brought together high-throughput TCR immunosequencing, statistical association of individual TCRs with disease status, and machine learning. About 300 gigabases of sequencing data and approximately 93 million unique TCR sequences were included in an early release covering 500 to 750 HLA-typed donors. In addition to the first cohort of 500 to 850 subjects, a separate validation cohort of 120 different subjects was used. To decide whether each TCR beta V gene segment behaved as functional or pseudogenic, an earlier analysis of approximately 600 of the donors relied on high-throughput TCR beta sequencing. The study was designed to test whether signatures of past pathogen exposure could be identified by cataloging public T cell receptors. Genome-wide SNP genotypes for about 65% of the roughly 670 donors were used in a later genetic analysis, which treated that subset as a discovery cohort. On average, roughly 250,000 unique TCR beta nucleotide sequences were sequenced per donor among 350 to 400 genotyped donors of the cohort, with roughly a sixth of those sequences being non-productive. Both class I and class II loci were covered by HLA typing, at four-digit resolution. A later analysis re-analyzed previously published TCR beta repertoires from 600 to 850 donors and added high-resolution HLA genotyping to study TCR occurrence patterns. The number of donors typed differed by locus, with roughly 629-640 for A, B, C, DRB1 and DQB1, about 500 for DQA1, some 570 for DPA1, and around 450 for DPB1. The study at large found these results: In an earlier analysis of 587 of the donors, most TCR beta V segments appeared in productive rearrangements about 87% or about 30% of the time, broadly matching IMGT annotations. Because HLA typing was missing for some donors at each locus, association tests included only the typed subset. Some IMGT-functional V segments, including TRBV6-2 and TRBV6-3, could not be told apart with the 87-base-pair reads, so those segments were excluded. Strong co-occurrence of HLA alleles, especially DR and DQ, made assigning TCR associations to individual alleles difficult. The only immune exposure information available for the cohort was CMV serostatus. Correlated functional status among segregating V segments might reflect linkage disequilibrium, but an unknown experimental factor could not be ruled out. In a later analysis, the rate of TCR association differed among HLA loci, with DRB1 alleles having the most associated TCRs and HLA-C alleles having the fewest. Roughly uniform sequencing depth across donors was assumed in presence/absence analyses, although this assumption may not hold. At a false discovery rate of 0.05, a later analysis linked 15,000 to 20,000 TCR beta sequences to specific HLA alleles. In a later analysis, several top co-occurrence clusters were reported to appear linked to parvovirus B19, influenza, CMV and Epstein-Barr virus. A later analysis found that HLA-associated TCR beta chains were more clonally expanded and had lower generation probabilities than equally common non-associated chains. Most TCR sequences were observed very rarely across donors, whereas some public TCRs were present in many individuals. In a later genetic analysis, a missense DCLRE1C variant was associated with V-gene and J-gene trimming of TCR beta chains, and the association was replicated in an independent cohort. Three of the identified cytomegalovirus-associated TCR beta chains were confirmed in vitro to be specific for cytomegalovirus antigens. In the study, some 160 TCR beta chains were listed as associated with cytomegalovirus. A cluster of highly shared sequence variants was judged likely to be a technical artifact of the sequencing pipeline. Seventeen rarely observed V segments, including chromosome 9 orphons, were excluded from the earlier analysis of several hundred of the donors because counts were too low. According to a later genetic analysis, donors in an Asian-associated ancestry cluster had fewer N-insertions in productive TCRs than the roughly 670-donor mean. In a later analysis, most CMV-associated TCR beta chains were found to appear HLA-restricted, with HLA associations seemingly driven largely by CMV exposure. Cytomegalovirus status was reported to be diagnosed by the classifier with high specificity and sensitivity in both the original and validation cohorts. It was suggested by the authors that the approach could potentially be generalized to other disease states and immunological phenotypes. Only TCR beta chains were sequenced in this cohort, and the absence of alpha or paired-chain data limited detectable features. A further reported finding was that TCR beta sequences accurately predicted the HLA-A and HLA-B alleles for most subjects in the first cohort.

The germline V gene sets CDR1 to SGHTS and CDR2 to YDEGEE. V is cut by 4 bases and J by 7 bases, and the space between the germline ends is 15 bases. The CDR3 sequence holds 14 residues, the cysteine and phenylalanine included. The entry retains the CDR3 DNA only, 42 bases that are in frame from base 1. The chain links TRBV5-8 with TRBJ2-1, with TRBD2 tentatively as D gene (5 bases match). Specimen: PBMCs. This clonotype originated in a man in his 60s in good health and CMV-seronegative. The CDR3 region reads CASSPPGIWNEQFF. In nucleotides, the sequence is TGTGCCAGCAGCCCACCCGGGATCTGGAATGAGCAGTTCTTC.